One sample yielded the 20 T cell receptor beta chains listed below, sequenced in a study of technical replicates of blood from a handful of donors (dated by TCRdb to 2016 to 2017). Libraries were prepared through the immunoSEQ multiplex PCR assay. Drawn from immuneACCESS, this table holds only the in-frame rearrangements with V and J called that TCRdb kept. Clones are partly lost; checked studies trace under half to an unresolved V gene and leave the rest unexplained. For this sample there are 100,000 or so clones; 95% appear just once. More than 0.2% of the sample goes to the ten largest clones. The specimen was T cells isolated from PBMCs. The receptor source for this set is a human donor in good health.

J is TRBJ2-7 and V is TRBV19, with D hard to call. The CDR3 loop spans 15 amino acids. V lost 1 base and J 3 bases, leaving 13 bases between the germline ends. Germline V gene sequence: CDR1 LNHDA, CDR2 SQIVND (reference sequence). The CDR3 nucleotides are TGTGCCAGTAGTATAGGATCGGGTGCCCTCTACGAGCAGTACTTC. Its protein is CASSIGSGALYEQYF.

The V call is TRBV7-9, the J call TRBJ2-5; D is undetermined. The V gene's germline CDR1 is SEHNR and CDR2 FQNEAQ (reference sequence). CDR3 length equals 15 residues. V was trimmed by 4 bases and J by 5 bases, leaving 17 bases between them. In nucleotides, the CDR3 is TGTGCCAGCAGCTCCCTCTTGGCAGGTCGGGAGACCCAGTACTTC. This translates into CASSSLLAGRETQYF.

J is TRBJ1-1 and V is TRBV6-1; unclear D gene. Trimming took off 5 bases at V and 7 bases at J, with 8 bases between the two ends. The CDR3 totals 11 residues. The germline CDR1 and CDR2 sequences are MNHNS and SASEGT. The CDR3 nucleotides are TGTGCCAGCAGTCTCCTACTTGAAGCTTTCTTT. Translating gives CASSLLLEAFF.

This chain connects TRBV7-9 to TRBJ2-1; D perhaps matches TRBD1 (5 bases). Trimming removed 1 base from V and 4 bases from J, with 8 bases in between. The length of the CDR3 is 14 residues. Germline CDR1 is SEHNR and CDR2 is FQNEAQ (reference sequence). Here the CDR3 reads CASSLGQGYNEQFF. The CDR3 region has the DNA TGTGCCAGCAGCTTAGGGCAGGGATACAATGAGCAGTTCTTC.

V gene TRBV29-1 combines with J gene TRBJ2-2, with a weak D call TRBD1 (5 bases). Trimming removed 4 bases from V and 1 base from J, with 10 bases in between. The CDR3 length is 14 residues. Germline values: CDR1 SQVTM, CDR2 ANQGSEA. The CDR3 DNA reads as TGCAGCGTTGCGTGGCAGGGGAACACCGGGGAGCTGTTTTTT. This encodes CSVAWQGNTGELFF.

The V and J genes are TRBV4-1 and TRBJ1-3; 8 bases are a match to TRBD1. J gave up 8 bases and V 4 bases, and 13 bases lay outside the gene matches. CDR1 MGHRA and CDR2 YSYEKL come from the germline V gene. The CDR3 runs to 16 residues. Written as DNA, the CDR3 is TGCGCCAGCAGCCCCACCCCGGACAGGGTACGAGACACCATATATTTT. Its protein product is CASSPTPDRVRDTIYF.

J is TRBJ1-3 and V is TRBV6-1, with D maybe TRBD1 (5 bases). The germline V and J ends were trimmed by 3 bases and 2 bases, with 11 bases remaining between them. Germline CDR1 is MNHNS and CDR2 is SASEGT. The CDR3 totals 15 residues. The CDR3 DNA sequence: TGTGCCAGCAGTGACCCGGCGACAGCTGGAAACACCATATATTTT. Translated: CASSDPATAGNTIYF.

This chain joins TRBV2 and TRBJ2-7, with D possibly matching TRBD1 (6 bases). Germline CDR1 SNHLY, CDR2 FYNNEI. V was pared by 1 base and J by 5 bases, with 12 bases between. The CDR3 has 14 amino acids. CDR3 region: CASSEGTAGHEQYF. CDR3 DNA: TGTGCCAGCAGTGAAGGGACAGCCGGCCACGAGCAGTACTTC. The full variable domain, in which reference TRBV2 and TRBJ2-7 provide the parts outside the CDR3, is EPEVTQTPSHQVTQMGQEVILRCVPISNHLYFYWYRQILGQKVEFLVSFYNNEISEKSEIFDDQFSVERPDGSNFTLKIRSTKLEDSAMYFCASSEGTAGHEQYFGPGTRLTVT.

This chain links TRBV5-4 with TRBJ2-1, with 10 nucleotides matching TRBD2. CDR3 size: 17 residues. Looked up from germline, CDR1 is SGHNT and CDR2 is YYREEE (reference sequence). Germline trimming cut 1 base from V and 6 bases from J; bases unmatched to any gene: 10. CDR3 loop: CASSLWALAGTFNEQFF. CDR3 sequence (DNA): TGTGCCAGCAGCTTGTGGGCACTAGCGGGAACCTTCAATGAGCAGTTCTTC.

The J gene is TRBJ1-5, the V gene TRBV30; TRBD1 agrees at 7 bases. Trimming removed 1 base from V and 1 base from J; junction bases left unmatched: 4. The length of the CDR3 is 15 residues. Germline loops: CDR1 GTSNPN, CDR2 SVGIG (reference sequence). CDR3 in amino acids: CAWSGTGASNQPQHF. CDR3 nucleotide sequence: TGTGCCTGGAGTGGTACAGGGGCGAGCAATCAGCCCCAGCATTTT.

This chain uses TRBV5-6 with TRBJ2-7, with 9 bases aligning to TRBD1. The CDR3 totals 16 residues. Germline V gene lookup returns CDR1 SGHDT and CDR2 YYEEEE. V lost 2 bases to trimming and J lost 2 bases; unmatched junction nucleotides: 8. In DNA, the CDR3 is TGTGCCAGCAGCTTTACCGGGACAGGGCTGGCCTACGAGCAGTACTTC. Protein: CASSFTGTGLAYEQYF.

The gene calls are TRBV7-9 and TRBJ1-5; maybe TRBD1 (6 bases). In germline, CDR1 is SEHNR, CDR2 FQNEAQ (reference sequence). This CDR3 has 17 amino acids. The V and J ends lost 1 base and 7 bases respectively, with 20 bases between them. In DNA, the CDR3 is TGTGCCAGCAGCTTAGGTCCGACAGGACCCTCAGGCCAGCCCCAGCATTTT. Translated, it gives CASSLGPTGPSGQPQHF.

The chain employs TRBV6-1 and TRBJ1-3, with D possibly being TRBD1 (6 bases). V dropped 7 bases and J dropped 2 bases, with 6 bases sitting between them. The germline V gene has CDR1 MNHNS and CDR2 SASEGT. The CDR3 extends over 12 amino acids. As DNA, the CDR3 is TGTGCCAGCAACAGGGCTGGAAACACCATATATTTT. Translation: CASNRAGNTIYF.

V usage is TRBV5-1 and J usage is TRBJ1-4; D might be TRBD1 (6 bases). CDR1 SGHRS and CDR2 YFSETQ come from the germline V gene. CDR3 length equals 15 residues. V gave up 7 bases and J gave up 7 bases, with 20 bases separating them. CDR3 region: CASAPLQGFGEKLFF. CDR3 coding DNA: TGCGCCAGCGCCCCTTTACAGGGATTCGGTGAAAAACTGTTTTTT. Based on the CDR3 plus reference TRBV5-1 and TRBJ1-4, the full variable domain is KAGVTQTPRYLIKTRGQQVTLSCSPISGHRSVSWYQQTPGQGLQFLFEYFSETQRNKGNFPGRFSGRQFSNSRSEMNVSTLELGDSALYLCASAPLQGFGEKLFFGSGTQLSVL.

The rearrangement uses TRBV18 and TRBJ2-2; a weak D match, TRBD1 (5 bases). Germline loops: CDR1 KGHSH, CDR2 LQKENI. Trimming pared 0 bases from V and 4 bases from J, leaving 12 bases between. This CDR3 is built from 16 residues. The CDR3 is CASSPPEGALTGELFF. For the CDR3, the DNA is TGTGCCAGCTCACCACCGGAAGGGGCACTCACCGGGGAGCTGTTTTTT.

The chain combines TRBV19 with TRBJ1-2, with D unclear. In germline, CDR1 is LNHDA, CDR2 SQIVND (reference sequence). V was cut by 6 bases and J by 10 bases, with 12 bases left in between. This CDR3 spans 11 amino acids. The CDR3 spells CASREGHLYTF. CDR3 DNA: TGTGCCAGTAGGGAGGGCCATCTCTACACCTTC. Combining the CDR3 with reference TRBV19 and TRBJ1-2 gives the whole variable domain DGGITQSPKYLFRKEGQNVTLSCEQNLNHDAMYWYRQDPGQGLRLIYYSQIVNDFQKGDIAEGYSVSREKKESFPLTVTSAQKNPTAFYLCASREGHLYTFGSGTRLTVV.

V is TRBV30 and J is TRBJ1-1, with TRBD1 as a possible D gene (5 bases). The CDR3 covers 13 residues. The V gene lost 3 bases and the J gene lost 1 base, with 9 bases spanning the gap. Germline V gives CDR1 GTSNPN, CDR2 SVGIG (reference sequence). CDR3 sequence: CAWSREANTEAFF. CDR3 coding DNA: TGTGCCTGGAGCAGGGAGGCGAACACTGAAGCTTTCTTT.

The chain couples TRBV11-3 to TRBJ1-5; possible D gene TRBD1, 6 bases. Germline V gene data show CDR1 as SGHNT and CDR2 as YENEEA. The CDR3 length is 14 residues. The V end lost 4 bases, the J end lost 1 base, and 8 bases lay between the germline ends. The CDR3 region has the DNA TGTGCCAGCAGCTCAGGGGACAGCAATCAGCCCCAGCATTTT. Translated: CASSSGDSNQPQHF.

This clone has only one observation. J is TRBJ2-7 and V is TRBV20-1; D not resolved. The CDR3 sequence is 11 residues long. The ends were cut back, 1 base at V and 7 bases at J, with 8 bases in the middle. Germline values: CDR1 DFQATT, CDR2 SNEGSKA (reference sequence). The CDR3: CSARVPEEQYF. The CDR3 DNA is TGCAGTGCTAGAGTCCCCGAGGAGCAGTACTTC.

The chain links TRBV19 to TRBJ1-5, with D uncertain. Germline-derived CDR1 and CDR2 are LNHDA and SQIVND (reference sequence). The CDR3 is 14 residues long. V shed 3 bases and J shed 6 bases, with 12 bases lying between them. This CDR3 reads CASSMVTKSQPQHF. Here the CDR3 DNA reads TGTGCCAGTAGTATGGTTACCAAGAGTCAGCCCCAGCATTTT.